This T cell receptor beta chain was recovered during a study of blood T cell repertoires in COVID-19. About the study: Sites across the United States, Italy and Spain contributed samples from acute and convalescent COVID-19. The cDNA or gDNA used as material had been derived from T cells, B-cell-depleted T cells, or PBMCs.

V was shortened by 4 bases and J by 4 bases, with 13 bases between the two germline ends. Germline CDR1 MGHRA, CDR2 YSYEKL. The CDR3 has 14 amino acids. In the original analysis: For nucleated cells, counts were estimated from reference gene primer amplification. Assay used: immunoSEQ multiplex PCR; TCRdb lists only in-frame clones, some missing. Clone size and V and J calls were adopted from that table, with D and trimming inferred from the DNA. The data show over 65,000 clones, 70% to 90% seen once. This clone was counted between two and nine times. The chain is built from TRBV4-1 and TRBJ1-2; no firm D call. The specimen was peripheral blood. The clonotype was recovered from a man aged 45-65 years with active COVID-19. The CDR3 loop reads CASSPTGLIYGYTF. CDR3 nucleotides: TGCGCCAGCAGCCCAACCGGACTGATCTATGGCTACACCTTC.